The rows below give T cell receptor beta chains drawn from one sample of a study of shared clonotypes between healthy human individuals. The table came from immunoSEQ multiplex PCR; TCRdb's copy has only in-frame clones and leaves some out. The data hold roughly 500,000 clones, with approximately 79% observed a single time. Sequencing input: PBMCs. Receptors originate from a woman in her thirties or forties in good health. Some clones in this sample may be carry-over from other donors' samples. CDR3s include the opening cysteine and the closing phenylalanine or tryptophan. The order of the fields is clone size, V gene, J gene, CDR3 protein. Not all rows give a size; the values are once, few, many and, for expanded clones, a class.

clone_size: .; v_call: TRBV27; j_call: TRBJ1-3; cdr3_aa: CASSRQLSSGNTIYF
clone_size: .; v_call: TRBV4-2; j_call: TRBJ2-3; cdr3_aa: CASSPGLATDTQYF
clone_size: .; v_call: TRBV11-2; j_call: TRBJ2-3; cdr3_aa: CASSSGLYTQYF
clone_size: .; v_call: TRBV27; j_call: TRBJ1-2; cdr3_aa: CASSPGRFDGYTF
clone_size: once; v_call: TRBV19; j_call: TRBJ1-1; cdr3_aa: CASKSGISMNTEAFF
clone_size: .; v_call: TRBV5-4; j_call: TRBJ1-3; cdr3_aa: CASSWGGGNTIYF
clone_size: .; v_call: TRBV4-2; j_call: TRBJ1-3; cdr3_aa: CASSQGQGRNTIYF
clone_size: .; v_call: TRBV19; j_call: TRBJ2-2; cdr3_aa: CASSKGIGTGELFF
clone_size: once; v_call: TRBV5-6; j_call: TRBJ1-2; cdr3_aa: CASSLDGEGMGGYTF
clone_size: .; v_call: TRBV10-3; j_call: TRBJ2-3; cdr3_aa: CAIGPGGSFADTQYF
clone_size: .; v_call: TRBV7-9; j_call: TRBJ1-5; cdr3_aa: CASSPGGSNQPQHF
clone_size: .; v_call: TRBV6-1; j_call: TRBJ2-5; cdr3_aa: CASREQGGETQYF
clone_size: .; v_call: TRBV5-1; j_call: TRBJ2-7; cdr3_aa: CASSFLGGTYEQYF
clone_size: .; v_call: TRBV18; j_call: TRBJ1-4; cdr3_aa: CASSPETGAPNEKLFF
clone_size: .; v_call: TRBV29-1; j_call: TRBJ1-1; cdr3_aa: CSVEDRVHRDLGGTEAFF
clone_size: .; v_call: TRBV6-4; j_call: TRBJ2-7; cdr3_aa: CASSLGLAGVGGYEQYF
clone_size: .; v_call: TRBV30; j_call: TRBJ2-3; cdr3_aa: CAYRRLAGVGWGTDTQYF
clone_size: once; v_call: TRBV19; j_call: TRBJ1-1; cdr3_aa: CASSMRGTLNTEAFF
clone_size: .; v_call: TRBV7-2; j_call: TRBJ1-5; cdr3_aa: CASSLVGTPSNQPQHF
clone_size: .; v_call: TRBV7-2; j_call: TRBJ1-3; cdr3_aa: CASSLEDRSSGNTIYF
clone_size: once; v_call: TRBV7-8; j_call: TRBJ2-2; cdr3_aa: CASSAQLTGTGELFF
clone_size: once; v_call: TRBV28; j_call: TRBJ2-2; cdr3_aa: CASSLWQEGTGELFF
clone_size: .; v_call: TRBV28; j_call: TRBJ1-6; cdr3_aa: CASSLGSPLHF
clone_size: .; v_call: TRBV15; j_call: TRBJ2-3; cdr3_aa: CATSRDAASGTRDTQYF
clone_size: .; v_call: TRBV28; j_call: TRBJ1-1; cdr3_aa: CASSVGGGSPYTEAFF
clone_size: few; v_call: TRBV2; j_call: TRBJ1-4; cdr3_aa: CASSDRGELFF
clone_size: once; v_call: TRBV9; j_call: TRBJ2-2; cdr3_aa: CASSVGDPNGELFF
clone_size: .; v_call: TRBV10-2; j_call: TRBJ1-1; cdr3_aa: CASRNTNTEAFF
clone_size: .; v_call: TRBV25-1; j_call: TRBJ1-5; cdr3_aa: CASSTGGDQPQHF
clone_size: .; v_call: TRBV30; j_call: TRBJ2-5; cdr3_aa: CAWTDRGFQTQYF
clone_size: .; v_call: TRBV5-1; j_call: TRBJ2-7; cdr3_aa: CASSEGSSGRRYEQYF
clone_size: .; v_call: TRBV5-1; j_call: TRBJ2-1; cdr3_aa: CASSFGQGGVQFF
clone_size: .; v_call: TRBV28; j_call: TRBJ2-2; cdr3_aa: CASSGVFANTGELFF
clone_size: .; v_call: TRBV21-1; j_call: TRBJ2-4; cdr3_aa: CASSKVGSPKPTKNIQYF
clone_size: .; v_call: TRBV2; j_call: TRBJ2-6; cdr3_aa: CASSLQGAGGANVLTF
clone_size: .; v_call: TRBV10-3; j_call: TRBJ2-3; cdr3_aa: CAISDYQTDTQYF
clone_size: .; v_call: TRBV5-6; j_call: TRBJ2-7; cdr3_aa: CASSPGLSSYEQYF
clone_size: once; v_call: TRBV30; j_call: TRBJ1-5; cdr3_aa: CAWSGNTRASNQPQHF